Shown below are 27 T cell receptor beta chains from a single sample sequenced in a study of patients with pleural tuberculosis. TCRdb recomputed calls from the reads with MiXCR, one row per CDR3 protein. Seen here are around 50,000 distinct CDR3 sequences, less than 9.5% observed once, and the top ten hold 15% to 20%. All receptors derive from a human donor with pleural tuberculosis.

In its sample, this clonotype was seen many times. The CDR3 loop reads CASSHPLAGSGNEQFF. CDR3 DNA: TGTGCCAGCAGTCACCCTCTAGCGGGGAGTGGGAATGAGCAGTTCTTC. This sequence joins TRBV6-2 or TRBV6-3 and TRBJ2-1, with 9 bases matching TRBD2. This CDR3 spans 16 amino acids. V gave up 5 bases and J gave up 7 bases; unmatched junction bases: 12. Germline CDR1 reads MNHEY; CDR2 reads SVGEGT.

Many counts were recorded for this clonotype. The chain links TRBV20-1 to TRBJ2-4; a possible D gene is TRBD1 (5 bases). This CDR3 spans 13 amino acids. Looked up from germline, CDR1 is DFQATT and CDR2 is SNEGSKA (reference sequence). V was cut by 1 base and J by 4 bases, with 8 bases left in between. CDR3 sequence: CSARGSGKNIQYF. CDR3 in DNA: TGCAGTGCTAGAGGGTCAGGGAAAAACATTCAGTACTTC.

Only a few counts were recorded for this clonotype. The chain recombines TRBV7-1 with TRBJ2-5; 7 bases match TRBD1. TRBV7-1 belongs to the ORF category, with a function that is uncertain. The CDR3 extends over 16 amino acids. V was pared by 2 bases and J by 2 bases, with 8 bases of the junction left unmatched. The CDR3 region is CASSSYRGHTQETQYF. CDR3 DNA: TGTGCCAGCAGCTCATACAGGGGACACACGCAAGAGACCCAGTACTTC.

This clonotype was seen ten or more times. The gene calls are TRBV4-3 and TRBJ1-3, with TRBD1 as a possible D gene (5 bases). CDR3 length: 14 residues. In germline, CDR1 is LGHNA, CDR2 YSLEER. V was cut by 8 bases and J by 3 bases, with 14 bases left in between. The CDR3 reads CASGFQGNGNTIYF. In nucleotides, the CDR3 is TGCGCCAGCGGATTTCAGGGAAATGGAAACACCATATATTTT.

The rearrangement uses TRBV29-1 and TRBJ1-1, with 7 bases that match TRBD1. The CDR3 length is 14 residues. Germline CDR1 reads SQVTM; CDR2 reads ANQGSEA. Unmatched junction bases numbered 8, after V lost 4 bases and J lost 3 bases. The CDR3 DNA reads TGCAGCGTTGCTGTAGGGCAGGGGGACACTGAAGCTTTCTTT. Amino acid sequence: CSVAVGQGDTEAFF.

This clonotype was seen more than once but under ten times. CDR3 loop: CSVEDRGRSYNEQFF. The CDR3 coding sequence is TGCAGCGTTGAGGACAGGGGGCGGTCCTACAATGAGCAGTTCTTC. The V gene is TRBV29-1, the J gene TRBJ2-1, with 11 bases identical to TRBD1. The germline V gene has CDR1 SQVTM and CDR2 ANQGSEA. The V and J ends lost 3 bases and 1 base, in that order; junction bases with no gene match: 2. The CDR3 runs 15 residues.

This clonotype was counted ten times or more. The rearrangement joins TRBV19 to TRBJ1-1, with 9 bases that match TRBD1. CDR1 and CDR2 (germline): LNHDA, SQIVND (reference sequence). This CDR3 region has 14 residues. J gave up 4 bases and V 5 bases, and 5 bases lay outside the gene matches. The CDR3 DNA reads TGTGCCAGTAGTCGGACAGGGGAACGCACTGAAGCTTTCTTT. Translated, it gives CASSRTGERTEAFF.

This clonotype was seen ten or more times. J is TRBJ2-1 and V is TRBV20-1; TRBD1 matches at 9 bases. This CDR3 contains 15 residues. The V gene's germline CDR1 is DFQATT and CDR2 SNEGSKA (reference sequence). J was trimmed by 4 bases and V by 3 bases; bases with no gene match: 7. The CDR3 reads CSARRPGQGYNEQFF. The DNA for the CDR3 is TGCAGTGCTAGGCGTCCGGGACAGGGTTACAATGAGCAGTTCTTC.

This clonotype was picked up many times. V and J are TRBV28 and TRBJ2-1, with 11 bases identical to TRBD2. Germline CDR1 and CDR2: MDHEN and SYDVKM. Trimming cost V 3 bases and J 8 bases; bases outside gene matches: 9. This CDR3 spans 16 amino acids. The CDR3 here is CASSFPLAGVSHEQFF. In nucleotides, the CDR3 is TGTGCCAGCAGTTTCCCACTAGCGGGAGTCAGCCATGAGCAGTTCTTC.

This clonotype was seen many times. V gene TRBV18 combines with J gene TRBJ2-3, with a possible D match to TRBD1 (5 bases). The CDR3 covers 12 residues. Trimming took off 3 bases at V and 5 bases at J, with 6 bases between the two ends. Germline CDR1 KGHSH, CDR2 LQKENI. CDR3 in amino acids: CASSPQGDTQYF. The CDR3 DNA reads as TGTGCCAGCTCACCCCAGGGAGATACGCAGTATTTT.

This clonotype was seen at least ten times. The rearrangement links TRBV28 to TRBJ2-1, with D possibly being TRBD2 (6 bases). Germline V gene lookup returns CDR1 MDHEN and CDR2 SYDVKM. V was trimmed by 6 bases and J by 9 bases, leaving 12 bases between them. The CDR3 consists of 12 residues. As DNA, the CDR3 is TGTGCCAGCAGCTGGGGGGTTGGTGAGCAGTTCTTC. This sequence encodes CASSWGVGEQFF.

In its sample, this clonotype was seen many times. The chain uses TRBV20-1 and TRBJ2-7, with D perhaps TRBD2 (6 bases). CDR3 length equals 15 residues. The V gene's germline CDR1 is DFQATT and CDR2 SNEGSKA (reference sequence). Trimming took off 0 bases at V and 2 bases at J, with 14 bases between the two ends. CDR3 amino acids: CSAREGLAPAYEQYF. The CDR3 nucleotides read TGCAGTGCTAGAGAAGGCCTAGCGCCAGCCTACGAGCAGTACTTC.

This clonotype was seen ten or more times. The chain recombines TRBV20-1 with TRBJ2-7; 9 positions agree with TRBD2. Per the germline V gene, CDR1 is DFQATT and CDR2 is SNEGSKA (reference sequence). The V and J ends lost 1 base and 0 bases, in that order; junction bases with no gene match: 4. The CDR3 is 15 residues long. The CDR3 protein is CSARGSGRSSYEQYF. CDR3 bases: TGCAGTGCTAGAGGGAGCGGGAGGAGCTCCTACGAGCAGTACTTC.

This clonotype was recorded at least ten times. The V and J genes are TRBV28 and TRBJ1-1, with 8 bases fitting TRBD1. Germline-derived CDR1 and CDR2 are MDHEN and SYDVKM. The CDR3 runs 16 residues. Trimming removed 4 bases from V and 0 bases from J; junction bases left unmatched: 7. The CDR3 reads CASSSPGQAMNTEAFF. DNA of the CDR3: TGTGCCAGCAGTTCCCCGGGACAGGCCATGAACACTGAAGCTTTCTTT.

Ten or more counts support this clonotype. This chain joins TRBV4-1 and TRBJ1-2; the match to TRBD1 covers 7 bases. CDR3 length equals 13 residues. Germline CDR1 and CDR2: MGHRA and YSYEKL. V lost 4 bases and J lost 6; bases outside the gene matches: 5. Here the CDR3 DNA reads TGCGCCAGCAGCCTTGGGACAGCGAATGGCTACACCTTC. It specifies CASSLGTANGYTF.

This clonotype was recorded many times. V usage is TRBV28 and J usage is TRBJ2-7; perhaps TRBD2 as D (6 bases). In germline, CDR1 is MDHEN, CDR2 SYDVKM. The CDR3 is 12 residues long. V was cut by 7 bases and J by 3 bases, with 10 bases left in between. The chain's CDR3 is CASTSSDYEQYF. CDR3 coding DNA: TGTGCCAGCACCTCTAGCGACTACGAGCAGTACTTC.

This sequence joins TRBV29-1 and TRBJ2-5; D may correspond to TRBD1 or TRBD2 (5 bases each). The germline V and J ends were trimmed by 8 bases and 1 base, with 14 bases remaining between them. The CDR3 has 13 amino acids. CDR1 and CDR2 (germline): SQVTM, ANQGSEA. CDR3 DNA sequence: TGCAGCATCCACGGGGCAGTCCAAGAGACCCAGTACTTC. Protein: CSIHGAVQETQYF.

This clonotype was counted ten times or more. The J gene is TRBJ1-4, the V gene TRBV28; D gene uncertain. The germline V gene has CDR1 MDHEN and CDR2 SYDVKM. The CDR3 covers 14 residues. The V and J ends lost 3 bases and 7 bases respectively, with 12 bases between them. The CDR3: CASSLGGLGEKLFF. The CDR3 DNA reads as TGTGCCAGCAGTTTGGGAGGGCTCGGTGAAAAACTGTTTTTT. Combining the CDR3 with reference TRBV28 and TRBJ1-4 gives the whole variable domain DVKVTQSSRYLVKRTGEKVFLECVQDMDHENMFWYRQDPGLGLRLIYFSYDVKMKEKGDIPEGYSVSREKKERFSLILESASTNQTSMYLCASSLGGLGEKLFFGSGTQLSVL.

At least ten counts were recorded for this clonotype. The chain links TRBV20-1 to TRBJ1-6; D is unclear. The V end was cut by 0 bases, the J end by 10 bases, with 13 bases between. The length of the CDR3 is 14 residues. Germline V lookup: CDR1 DFQATT, CDR2 SNEGSKA (reference sequence). The CDR3 sequence: CSAREGGRDSPLHF. The CDR3, as DNA: TGCAGTGCTAGAGAAGGAGGGAGAGACTCACCCCTCCACTTT.

The genes are TRBV11-1 and TRBJ2-5; TRBD2 aligns across 13 bases. Germline V gene data show CDR1 as SGHAT and CDR2 as FQDESV (reference sequence). The ends lost 4 bases at V and 4 bases at J; junction bases unmatched: 6. This CDR3 is 16 amino acids long. CDR3 nucleotide sequence: TGTGCCAGCAGCTGGACTAGCGGGAGAGAAGGAGAGACCCAGTACTTC. This codes for CASSWTSGREGETQYF. Supplemented by reference TRBV11-1 and TRBJ2-5, the full variable domain reads EAEVAQSPRYKITEKSQAVAFWCDPISGHATLYWYRQILGQGPELLVQFQDESVVDDSQLPKDRFSAERLKGVDSTLKIQPAELGDSAMYLCASSWTSGREGETQYFGPGTRLLVL.

This clonotype was seen repeatedly, ten times or more. The V gene is TRBV13, the J gene TRBJ2-5; D may be TRBD1 (6 bases). The length of the CDR3 is 13 residues. Germline V gene sequence: CDR1 PRHDT, CDR2 FYEKMQ (reference sequence). V was shortened by 2 bases and J by 4 bases, with 8 bases between the two germline ends. The CDR3 protein is CASSLSGVETQYF. The DNA of the CDR3 is TGTGCCAGCAGCTTATCAGGGGTAGAGACCCAGTACTTC.

This clonotype has a count of ten or more. J is TRBJ2-1 and V is TRBV6-1, with TRBD1 matching 7 bases. In germline, CDR1 is MNHNS, CDR2 SASEGT. The CDR3 has 14 amino acids. Losses at the gene ends were 6 bases for V and 6 bases for J; bases not matched to a gene: 8. Here the CDR3 DNA reads TGTGCCAGCAGCCAGAGACAGGGTCGCAATGAGCAGTTCTTC. It specifies CASSQRQGRNEQFF.

The chain has TRBV28 and TRBJ2-7; 8 bases are shared with TRBD1. V gave up 6 bases and J gave up 6 bases; unmatched junction bases: 7. The CDR3 is made up of 13 amino acids. Looked up from germline, CDR1 is MDHEN and CDR2 is SYDVKM. CDR3 in amino acids: CASSGQGMGEQYF. CDR3 DNA: TGTGCCAGCAGCGGACAGGGTATGGGCGAGCAGTACTTC.

This clonotype has a count of ten or more. J is TRBJ2-1 and V is TRBV4-2, with TRBD2 matching over 7 bases. Germline V gives CDR1 LGHNA, CDR2 YNFKEQ. The CDR3 sequence is 15 residues long. Germline trimming cut 4 bases from V and 9 bases from J; bases unmatched to any gene: 12. CDR3 sequence: CASSPRDYSSTEQFF. DNA for the CDR3: TGTGCCAGCAGCCCCCGGGACTATAGCTCTACTGAGCAGTTCTTC.

Ten or more counts support this clonotype. This rearrangement joins TRBV20-1 to TRBJ2-5; D may be TRBD1 (6 bases). There are 13 residues in the CDR3. Germline V gene sequence: CDR1 DFQATT, CDR2 SNEGSKA (reference sequence). V shed 1 base and J shed 0 bases, with 6 bases lying between them. The CDR3 sequence: CSARGDNQETQYF. CDR3 in DNA: TGCAGTGCTAGAGGGGACAACCAAGAGACCCAGTACTTC.

As concerns this clonotype: A read error may explain this, as a much larger clone is one base away. The chain recombines TRBV19 with TRBJ2-1; perhaps TRBD1 as D (5 bases). This CDR3 region has 16 residues. Germline assignment: CDR1 LNHDA and CDR2 SQIVND (reference sequence). Here the CDR3 reads CAGSIDGANAYNEQFF. The CDR3 bases are TGTGCCGGTAGTATAGATGGGGCAAACGCCTACAATGAGCAGTTCTTC.

There are a few counts of this clonotype. This chain connects TRBV19 to TRBJ1-1, with TRBD1 matching over 10 bases. V was clipped by 0 bases and J by 3 bases; unmatched bases: 4. Germline V CDR1 and CDR2: LNHDA, SQIVND (reference sequence). This CDR3 has 16 amino acids. The CDR3 reads CASSIEGQGMDTEAFF. CDR3 DNA sequence: TGTGCCAGTAGTATAGAGGGACAGGGGATGGACACTGAAGCTTTCTTT.